This entry features one T cell receptor (beta chain) sequence. This CDR3 is also generated by other DNA sequences in the sample. V lost 5 bases and J 0 bases, leaving 11 bases between the germline ends. Germline V CDR1 and CDR2: SGHVS, FNYEAQ. CDR3 length: 16 residues. The entry originates in a study of cytomegalovirus exposure and HLA in healthy donors. Study as a whole: Prior work identified around 100 million unique TCR beta sequences in about 179 million T cells.

When sampled, the donors appeared nominally healthy, though they likely had unrecorded immune exposures. The PCR used 60 Vbeta and 13 Jbeta primers. Profiled with immunoSEQ multiplex PCR; TCRdb holds only in-frame clones, not every one. The table has about 100,000 clones, around three quarters seen once; the top ten hold 6% to 8%. The rearrangement links TRBV7-6 to TRBJ1-6; D gene unclear. The sequenced sample was PBMCs. The TCR comes from a man in his thirties or forties in good health and CMV-seronegative. The CDR3 DNA is TGTGCCAGCAGCCGCCGGGATAGCTCCTATAATTCACCCCTCCACTTT. The encoded protein is CASSRRDSSYNSPLHF.